What follows are 2 T cell receptor beta chains derived from one specimen sequenced in a study of Graves' ophthalmopathy and Graves' hyperthyroidism. Beta-chain TCR CDR3 regions were amplified from RNA transcripts. Investigators did first-round RT-PCR with HTBI primers, then second-round multiplex PCR. TCRdb fed the multiplex PCR reads into MiXCR, producing one record per CDR3 protein. This sample has 200,000 to 250,000 distinct CDR3 sequences; approximately 28% occur once, and the top ten carry 9.1%. Sequenced material: peripheral blood. Every receptor here comes from a man aged 45-65 years with Graves' ophthalmopathy.

The table lists this clonotype with many counts. The genes are TRBV20-1 and TRBJ2-5; D tentatively reads TRBD1 or TRBD2 (5 bases each). CDR1 is DFQATT and CDR2 is SNEGSKA in the germline V gene (reference sequence). V gave up 3 bases and J gave up 1 base, with 12 bases separating them. The CDR3 contains 14 residues. CDR3 DNA sequence: TGCAGTGCTAGGGGGTGGGACCGCCAAGAGACCCAGTACTTC. Translation: CSARGWDRQETQYF.

Many counts were recorded for this clonotype. V is TRBV5-1 and J is TRBJ2-5, with 9 bases lining up with TRBD2. V lost 2 bases and J lost 5; bases outside the gene matches: 7. Looked up from germline, CDR1 is SGHRS and CDR2 is YFSETQ. The CDR3 covers 15 residues. DNA of the CDR3: TGCGCCAGCAGCTTTCAAGCGGGAGGTCAGGAGACCCAGTACTTC. Amino acid sequence: CASSFQAGGQETQYF.